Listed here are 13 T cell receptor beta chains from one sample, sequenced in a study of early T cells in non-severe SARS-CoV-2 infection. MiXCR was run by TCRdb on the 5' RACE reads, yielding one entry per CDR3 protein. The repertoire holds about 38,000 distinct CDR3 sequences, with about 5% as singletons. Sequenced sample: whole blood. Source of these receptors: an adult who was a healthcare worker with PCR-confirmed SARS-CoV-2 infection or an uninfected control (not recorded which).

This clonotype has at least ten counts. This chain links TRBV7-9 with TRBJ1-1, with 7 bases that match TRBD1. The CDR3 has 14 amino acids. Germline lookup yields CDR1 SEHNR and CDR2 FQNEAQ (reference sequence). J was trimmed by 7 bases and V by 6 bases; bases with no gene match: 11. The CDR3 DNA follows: TGTGCCAGCAGTCCTAGAGGGGGCGAGGGTGAAGCTTTCTTT. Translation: CASSPRGGEGEAFF.

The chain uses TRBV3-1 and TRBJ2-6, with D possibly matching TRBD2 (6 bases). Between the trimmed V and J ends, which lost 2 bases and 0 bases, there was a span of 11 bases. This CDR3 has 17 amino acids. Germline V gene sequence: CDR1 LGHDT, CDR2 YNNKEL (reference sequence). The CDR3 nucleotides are TGTGCCAGCAGCCAATACGCGGGGAACTCTGGGGCCAACGTCCTGACTTTC. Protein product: CASSQYAGNSGANVLTF. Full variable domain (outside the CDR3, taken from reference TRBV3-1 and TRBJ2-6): DTAVSQTPKYLVTQMGNDKSIKCEQNLGHDTMYWYKQDSKKFLKIMFSYNNKELIINETVPNRFSPKSPDKAHLNLHINSLELGDSAVYFCASSQYAGNSGANVLTFGAGSRLTVL.

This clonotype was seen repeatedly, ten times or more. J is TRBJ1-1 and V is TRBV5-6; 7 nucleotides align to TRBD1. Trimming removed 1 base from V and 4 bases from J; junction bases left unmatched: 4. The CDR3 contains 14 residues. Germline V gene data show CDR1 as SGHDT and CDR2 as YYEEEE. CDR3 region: CASSLKGAITEAFF. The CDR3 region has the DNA TGTGCCAGCAGCTTGAAGGGGGCTATCACTGAAGCTTTCTTT.

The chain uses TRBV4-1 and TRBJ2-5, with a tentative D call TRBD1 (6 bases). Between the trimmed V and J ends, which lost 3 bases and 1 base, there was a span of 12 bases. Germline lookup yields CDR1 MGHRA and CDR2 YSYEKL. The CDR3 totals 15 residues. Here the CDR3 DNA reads TGCGCCAGCAGCCACAACAGGGATCGCCAAGAGACCCAGTACTTC. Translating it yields CASSHNRDRQETQYF.

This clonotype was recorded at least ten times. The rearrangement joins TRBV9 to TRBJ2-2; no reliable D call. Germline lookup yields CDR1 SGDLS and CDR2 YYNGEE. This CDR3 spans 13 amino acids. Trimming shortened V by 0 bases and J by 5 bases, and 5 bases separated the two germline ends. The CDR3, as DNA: TGTGCCAGCAGCGTAGGCTGGACCGGGGAGCTGTTTTTT. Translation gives CASSVGWTGELFF.

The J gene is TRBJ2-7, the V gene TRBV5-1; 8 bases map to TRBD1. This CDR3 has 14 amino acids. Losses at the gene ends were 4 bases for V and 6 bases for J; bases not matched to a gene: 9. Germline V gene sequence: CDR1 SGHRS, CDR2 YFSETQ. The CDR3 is CASSVRTGKSEQYF. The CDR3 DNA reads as TGCGCCAGCAGCGTCCGGACAGGGAAAAGCGAGCAGTACTTC.

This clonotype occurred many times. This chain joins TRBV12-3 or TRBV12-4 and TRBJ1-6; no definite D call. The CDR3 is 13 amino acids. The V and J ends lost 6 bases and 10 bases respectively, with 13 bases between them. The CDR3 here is CASSPDAVSPLHF. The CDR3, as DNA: TGTGCCAGCAGCCCTGACGCAGTATCACCCCTCCACTTT.

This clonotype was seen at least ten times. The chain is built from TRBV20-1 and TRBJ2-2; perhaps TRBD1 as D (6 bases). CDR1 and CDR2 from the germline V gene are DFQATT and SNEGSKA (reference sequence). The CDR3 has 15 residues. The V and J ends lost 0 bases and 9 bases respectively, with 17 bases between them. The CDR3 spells CSARDQGTGSWELFF. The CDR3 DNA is TGCAGTGCTAGAGATCAGGGAACAGGGAGTTGGGAGCTGTTTTTT.

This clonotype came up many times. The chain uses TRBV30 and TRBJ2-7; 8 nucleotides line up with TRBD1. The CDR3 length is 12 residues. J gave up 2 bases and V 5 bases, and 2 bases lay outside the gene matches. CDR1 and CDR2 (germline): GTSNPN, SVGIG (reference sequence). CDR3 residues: CAWGTGPYEQYF. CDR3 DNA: TGTGCCTGGGGGACAGGTCCCTACGAGCAGTACTTC. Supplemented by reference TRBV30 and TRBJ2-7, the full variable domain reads SQTIHQWPATLVQPVGSPLSLECTVEGTSNPNLYWYRQAAGRGLQLLFYSVGIGQISSEVPQNLSASRPQDRQFILSSKKLLLSDSGFYLCAWGTGPYEQYFGPGTRLTVT.

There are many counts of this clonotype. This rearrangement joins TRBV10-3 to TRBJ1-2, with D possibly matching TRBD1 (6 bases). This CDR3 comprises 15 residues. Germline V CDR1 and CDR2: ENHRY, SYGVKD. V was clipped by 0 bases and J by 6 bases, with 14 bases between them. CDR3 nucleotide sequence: TGTGCCATCAGTGAGTCTCTCACAGGGACCAATGGCTACACCTTC. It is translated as CAISESLTGTNGYTF.

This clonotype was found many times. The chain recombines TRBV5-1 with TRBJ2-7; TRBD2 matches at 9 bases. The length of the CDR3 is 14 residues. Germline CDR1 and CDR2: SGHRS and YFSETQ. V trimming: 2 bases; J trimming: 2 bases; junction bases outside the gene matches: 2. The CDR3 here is CASSLAGGTYEQYF. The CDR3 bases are TGCGCCAGCAGCTTAGCGGGGGGAACCTACGAGCAGTACTTC.

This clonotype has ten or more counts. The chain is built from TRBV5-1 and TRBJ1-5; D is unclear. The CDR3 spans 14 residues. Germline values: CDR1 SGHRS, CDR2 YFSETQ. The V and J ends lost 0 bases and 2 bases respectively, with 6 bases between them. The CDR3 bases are TGCGCCAGCAGCTTGGGGGCGGGCAATCAGCCCCAGCATTTT. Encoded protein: CASSLGAGNQPQHF. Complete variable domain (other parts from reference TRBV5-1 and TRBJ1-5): KAGVTQTPRYLIKTRGQQVTLSCSPISGHRSVSWYQQTPGQGLQFLFEYFSETQRNKGNFPGRFSGRQFSNSRSEMNVSTLELGDSALYLCASSLGAGNQPQHFGDGTRLSIL.

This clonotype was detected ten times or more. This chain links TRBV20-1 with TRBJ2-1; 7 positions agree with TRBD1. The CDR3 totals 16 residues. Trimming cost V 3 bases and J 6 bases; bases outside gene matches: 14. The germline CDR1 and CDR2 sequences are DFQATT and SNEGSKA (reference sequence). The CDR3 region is CSARVPFTRQGNEQFF. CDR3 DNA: TGCAGTGCTAGGGTTCCCTTCACAAGACAGGGCAATGAGCAGTTCTTC.